The 26 T cell receptor beta chains given below trace back to one sample, sequenced in a study of blood T cells in healthy people across ages. Sample-barcoded 5' priming and a J-beta primer mix drove a second PCR of roughly 6 to 12 cycles. In TCRdb, the 5' RACE reads were re-called with MiXCR into one record per CDR3 protein. The sample shows about a million distinct CDR3 sequences, roughly 43% of them seen only once. The material sequenced was blood. Receptors were obtained from a man aged 30 to 39 in good health.

This chain joins TRBV12-3 or TRBV12-4 and TRBJ2-5, with TRBD1 matching 7 bases. The J call is uncertain, as TRBJ2-7 better fits the DNA end. The CDR3 sequence is 13 residues long. The CDR3 loop reads CASRQGQEYEQYF. The CDR3 bases are TGTGCCAGCAGGCAAGGACAGGAGTACGAGCAGTACTTC.

The chain links TRBV29-1 to TRBJ1-1; D remains unclear. CDR1 is SQVTM and CDR2 is ANQGSEA in the germline V gene. The CDR3 loop spans 11 amino acids. V was shortened by 4 bases and J by 4 bases, with 7 bases between the two germline ends. In nucleotides, the CDR3 is TGCAGCGTTGTTTTGGCCACTGAAGCTTTCTTT. It codes for CSVVLATEAFF.

The CDR3 DNA reads as TGTGCCTGGGCTTCAGGGGGCCCGTACGAGCAGTACTTC. This translates into CAWASGGPYEQYF. The chain joins TRBV30 to TRBJ2-5; 8 nucleotides agree with TRBD1. The end of the DNA is better explained by TRBJ2-7, so the J call may be wrong. Germline assignment: CDR1 GTSNPN and CDR2 SVGIG (reference sequence). The CDR3 is made up of 13 amino acids.

A remark on this clonotype: One end of the junction fails to match germline, which may point to a read error. The chain carries TRBV29-1 and TRBJ2-2; tentatively, D is TRBD2 (5 bases). The length of the CDR3 is 12 residues. Germline loops: CDR1 SQVTM, CDR2 ANQGSEA. The CDR3, as DNA: TGTGTAGCGATTGCGAACACCGGGGAGCTGTTTTTT. It translates to CVAIANTGELFF.

The rearrangement joins TRBV11-1 to TRBJ2-7, with 13 positions matching TRBD2. CDR3 length equals 16 residues. Per germline, CDR1 SGHAT and CDR2 FQDESV (reference sequence). The trim removed 3 bases at V and 6 bases at J, leaving 8 bases unmatched. The CDR3 protein is CASSFRGLAGPFEQYF. CDR3 bases: TGTGCCAGCAGCTTTCGGGGACTAGCGGGGCCTTTCGAGCAGTACTTC.

This chain links TRBV20-1 with TRBJ2-5, with D maybe TRBD1 (5 bases). The CDR3 covers 14 residues. Germline CDR1 and CDR2: DFQATT and SNEGSKA (reference sequence). V was trimmed by 2 bases and J by 5 bases, leaving 15 bases between them. The CDR3 loop is CSARPQGRWETQYF. The CDR3 nucleotides read TGCAGTGCTAGACCCCAGGGCCGGTGGGAGACCCAGTACTTC.

The chain uses TRBV7-6 and TRBJ1-1; D is unresolved. This CDR3 has 14 residues. Germline CDR1 SGHVS, CDR2 FNYEAQ. Trimming took 5 bases from V and 1 from J, leaving 11 bases between them. Written as DNA, the CDR3 is TGTGCCAGCAGCCAGCTACCGCAGAACACTGAAGCTTTCTTT. Protein sequence: CASSQLPQNTEAFF.

The chain recombines TRBV25-1 with TRBJ2-5; no definite D call. V was clipped by 1 base and J by 5 bases, with 14 bases between them. Looked up from germline, CDR1 is MGHDK and CDR2 is SYGVNS. This CDR3 has 15 amino acids. The CDR3 DNA reads TGTGCCAGCAGTGAATTTGGGCCAGGCGGCGAGACCCAGTACTTC. It is translated as CASSEFGPGGETQYF.

This clonotype showed up just a few times. The CDR3, as DNA: TGTGCCAGCAGCCCGGGACTAGCGGGGGTTTTATATGAGCAGTTCTTC. Translated: CASSPGLAGVLYEQFF. The rearrangement links TRBV7-3 to TRBJ2-1; 14 positions agree with TRBD2. The V segment lost 5 bases and the J segment 8 bases; nucleotides outside the gene matches: 8. Germline values: CDR1 SGHTA, CDR2 FQGTGA. The CDR3 totals 16 residues.

In DNA form, the CDR3 reads TGTGCCAGCAGTTACGAGCGAAACATTCAGTACTTC. This translates into CASSYERNIQYF. The chain has TRBV6-2 or TRBV6-3 and TRBJ2-4; D not resolved. Germline CDR1 reads MNHEY; CDR2 reads SVGEGT. The CDR3 loop spans 12 amino acids. V lost 2 bases, J lost 6 bases, and 5 bases lay in between.

This clonotype was counted a few times. J is TRBJ2-3 and V is TRBV5-1; D may be TRBD1 (6 bases). The germline V gene has CDR1 SGHRS and CDR2 YFSETQ. Trimming removed 7 bases at V and 0 bases at J, with 15 bases between. The CDR3 is 15 residues long. The DNA for the CDR3 is TGCGCCAGCCGAATTACAGGGAAGAGCACAGATACGCAGTATTTT. This translates into CASRITGKSTDTQYF.

In the case of this clonotype: One junction end disagrees with the germline gene, perhaps due to a read error. This chain uses TRBV20-1 with TRBJ2-5; TRBD1 might be the D (6 bases). Germline assignment: CDR1 DFQATT and CDR2 SNEGSKA (reference sequence). The CDR3 spans 14 residues. The CDR3 DNA is TGCAGTGCTGGAGACGACAGGTCCCAAGAGACCCAGTACTTC. Its translation is CSAGDDRSQETQYF.

The chain recombines TRBV14 with TRBJ1-2; TRBD1 might be the D (6 bases). The CDR3 contains 14 residues. The V gene lost 5 bases and the J gene lost 3 bases, with 13 bases spanning the gap. Germline V lookup: CDR1 SGHDN, CDR2 FVKESK. CDR3 protein: CASSKPGVHYGYTF. CDR3 DNA sequence: TGTGCCAGCAGCAAGCCAGGGGTGCACTATGGCTACACCTTC.

The chain is built from TRBV5-1 and TRBJ2-5; maybe TRBD1 (6 bases). The J call may be mistaken, given a closer DNA end match to TRBJ2-7. CDR1 is SGHRS and CDR2 is YFSETQ in the germline V gene. CDR3 length: 14 residues. CDR3 DNA: TGCGCCAGCAGCTTGGATCAGGGGACCTACGAGCAGTACTTC. As protein: CASSLDQGTYEQYF.

This clonotype was picked up a small number of times. The V call is TRBV5-1, the J call TRBJ2-2; the D gene is possibly TRBD1 (5 bases). Looked up from germline, CDR1 is SGHRS and CDR2 is YFSETQ. This CDR3 has 15 amino acids. V lost 4 bases and J lost 2, with 12 bases in between. The CDR3 DNA reads as TGCGCCAGCAGCATCGGACAACTCAACACCGGGGAGCTGTTTTTT. This gives the protein CASSIGQLNTGELFF.

In DNA, the CDR3 is TGTGCCAGCAGTCGGAATCCGGGACAGGGGTTGCAGCTGTTTTTT. It specifies CASSRNPGQGLQLFF. The chain links TRBV6-5 to TRBJ2-2; 10 nucleotides align to TRBD1. CDR3 length equals 15 residues. Germline V CDR1 and CDR2: MNHEY, SVGAGI. Trimming removed 5 bases from V and 12 bases from J; junction bases left unmatched: 12.

As DNA, the CDR3 is TGTGCCAGCAGCGACAGGGGACAAAATGGCTACACCTTC. Protein: CASSDRGQNGYTF. The chain uses TRBV9 and TRBJ1-2, with 7 nucleotides matching TRBD1. After removal of 3 bases from V and 6 bases from J, the junction contained 5 bases not matched to a gene. The CDR3 runs 13 residues. Germline CDR1 SGDLS, CDR2 YYNGEE.

The chain has TRBV20-1 and TRBJ2-1; D may be TRBD2 (5 bases). This CDR3 spans 15 amino acids. The germline V and J ends were trimmed by 6 bases and 4 bases, with 19 bases remaining between them. From germline, CDR1 is DFQATT and CDR2 SNEGSKA (reference sequence). The CDR3 DNA follows: TGCAGTGCCTCTCCAGCGGAGCCTTTTTACAATGAGCAGTTCTTC. It encodes CSASPAEPFYNEQFF.

CDR3: CSATPGADYGYTF. The DNA of the CDR3 is TGCAGTGCTACCCCGGGGGCTGACTATGGCTACACCTTC. This chain links TRBV20-1 with TRBJ1-2; possible D gene TRBD1, 6 bases. The CDR3 is 13 amino acids. Trimming removed 4 bases at V and 3 bases at J, with 12 bases between. Germline CDR1 and CDR2: DFQATT and SNEGSKA (reference sequence).

This clonotype was picked up a small number of times. V usage is TRBV29-1 and J usage is TRBJ1-4; a weak D match, TRBD1 (6 bases). The CDR3 consists of 13 residues. The V gene lost 3 bases and the J gene lost 8 bases, with 13 bases spanning the gap. The germline V gene has CDR1 SQVTM and CDR2 ANQGSEA. The CDR3, as DNA: TGCAGCGTTGAGGGGGCAGGGAGGGAAAAACTGTTTTTT. Amino acid sequence: CSVEGAGREKLFF.

The chain employs TRBV7-9 and TRBJ1-2; D remains ambiguous. Looked up from germline, CDR1 is SEHNR and CDR2 is FQNEAQ (reference sequence). V was clipped by 0 bases and J by 5 bases, with 10 bases between them. The CDR3 has 14 amino acids. The CDR3 region has the DNA TGTGCCAGCAGCTTAGCTGCAGCTCGTTATGGCTACACCTTC. Its translation: CASSLAAARYGYTF. Variable domain in full (rest from reference TRBV7-9 and TRBJ1-2): DTGVSQNPRHKITKRGQNVTFRCDPISEHNRLYWYRQTLGQGPEFLTYFQNEAQLEKSRLLSDRFSAERPKGSFSTLEIQRTEQGDSAMYLCASSLAAARYGYTFGSGTRLTVV.

This clonotype showed up just once. The chain combines TRBV13 with TRBJ2-7, with no clear D. With the DNA end fitting TRBJ2-4 better, the J assignment may be wrong. In germline, CDR1 is PRHDT, CDR2 FYEKMQ (reference sequence). This CDR3 has 13 amino acids. The CDR3 DNA reads TGTGCCAGCAGCGGCAGACCGGAAAACATTCAGTACTTC. This translates into CASSGRPENIQYF.

The chain recombines TRBV9 with TRBJ1-1, with a weak D call TRBD1 (6 bases). CDR1 and CDR2 from the germline V gene are SGDLS and YYNGEE. Trimming took 2 bases from V and 3 from J, leaving 14 bases between them. The CDR3 length is 15 residues. CDR3 DNA: TGTGCCAGCAGCGTTACAGGGATTCCGGACACTGAAGCTTTCTTT. The encoded protein is CASSVTGIPDTEAFF.

V usage is TRBV18 and J usage is TRBJ1-1, with D unclear. Germline V gene lookup returns CDR1 KGHSH and CDR2 LQKENI. The V end was cut by 3 bases, the J end by 1 base, with 12 bases between. The CDR3 is made up of 15 amino acids. The CDR3 region is CASSPSDKGNTEAFF. CDR3 in DNA: TGTGCCAGCTCACCCTCCGACAAGGGGAACACTGAAGCTTTCTTT.

This clonotype was seen a handful of times. This chain joins TRBV7-3 and TRBJ2-1; the match to TRBD2 covers 7 bases. After removal of 2 bases from V and 2 bases from J, the junction contained 3 bases not matched to a gene. Per germline, CDR1 SGHTA and CDR2 FQGTGA. The CDR3 is 15 amino acids. The CDR3 here is CASSLRGEPYNEQFF. In DNA, the CDR3 is TGTGCCAGCAGCTTACGGGGGGAGCCCTACAATGAGCAGTTCTTC.

The rearrangement joins TRBV20-1 to TRBJ2-1; weak D call: TRBD1 (7 bases). V lost 4 bases, J lost 9 bases, and 10 bases lay in between. CDR3 length: 11 residues. CDR1 is DFQATT, CDR2 SNEGSKA, per germline (reference sequence). CDR3 sequence (DNA): TGCAGTGCTAACAGGGGAGGTGAGCAGTTCTTC. It encodes CSANRGGEQFF.